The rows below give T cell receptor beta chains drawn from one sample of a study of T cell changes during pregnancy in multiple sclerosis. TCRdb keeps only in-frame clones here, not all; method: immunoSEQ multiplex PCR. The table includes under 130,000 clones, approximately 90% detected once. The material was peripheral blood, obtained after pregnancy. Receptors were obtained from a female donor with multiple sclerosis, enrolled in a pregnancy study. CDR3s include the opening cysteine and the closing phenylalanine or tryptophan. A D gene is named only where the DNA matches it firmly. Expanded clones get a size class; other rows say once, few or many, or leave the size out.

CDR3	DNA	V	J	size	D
CASSISGQGSYEQYF	TGTGCCAGTAGTATTTCAGGACAGGGATCCTACGAGCAGTACTTC	TRBV19	TRBJ2-7	-	TRBD1
CATSRASGGPYEQYF	TGTGCCACCAGCAGAGCTAGCGGGGGACCCTACGAGCAGTACTTC	TRBV15	TRBJ2-7	once	TRBD2
CASSWDSGPGNTIYF	TGTGCCAGCAGCTGGGACTCGGGTCCGGGAAACACCATATATTTT	TRBV5-8	TRBJ1-3	once	-
CASSGTYEQYF	TGCGCCAGCAGCGGCACCTACGAGCAGTACTTC	TRBV5-1	TRBJ2-7	-	-
CASSMQGAGYTF	TGTGCCAGTAGTATGCAGGGGGCTGGCTACACCTTC	TRBV19	TRBJ1-2	-	TRBD1
CASSERTGGQETQYF	TGTGCCAGCAGTGAACGGACAGGGGGCCAAGAGACCCAGTACTTC	TRBV25-1	TRBJ2-5	-	TRBD1
CASSHNYGYTF	TGTGCCAGCAGCCATAACTATGGCTACACCTTC	TRBV6-5	TRBJ1-2	-	-
CASSPLWRSPEAFF	TGTGCCAGCAGCCCCTTATGGAGGTCCCCTGAAGCTTTCTTT	TRBV13	TRBJ1-1	-	-
CASSLVGKGRIGNQPQHF	TGTGCCAGCAGTTTAGTGGGCAAGGGGAGGATTGGCAATCAGCCCCAGCATTTT	TRBV27	TRBJ1-5	-	-
CASGLAGRYEQYF	TGTGCCAGCGGACTAGCGGGGCGGTACGAGCAGTACTTC	TRBV6-1	TRBJ2-7	-	TRBD2
CASSYARTGLREQYF	TGTGCCAGCAGCTACGCCCGGACAGGGCTTCGAGAGCAGTACTTC	TRBV7-9	TRBJ2-7	-	TRBD1
CASSFRGGSYEQYF	TGTGCCAGCAGCTTCCGGGGGGGTTCCTACGAGCAGTACTTC	TRBV7-9	TRBJ2-7	-	TRBD2
CASEYRGAGNQPQHF	TGTGCCAGTGAATACAGGGGAGCGGGCAATCAGCCCCAGCATTTT	TRBV19	TRBJ1-5	-	TRBD1
CASSPPAEGDTQYF	TGTGCCAGCAGTCCGCCCGCTGAGGGAGATACGCAGTATTTT	TRBV6-1	TRBJ2-3	-	-
CASSYKTEAPQHF	TGTGCCAGCAGTTACAAGACTGAAGCGCCCCAGCATTTT	TRBV2	TRBJ1-5	-	-
CASSLTFTGGEVGNTIYF	TGTGCCAGCAGCTTAACCTTCACCGGTGGTGAGGTTGGAAACACCATATATTTT	TRBV13	TRBJ1-3	-	-
CASTPRHTTDTQYF	TGCGCCAGCACTCCAAGACACACCACAGATACGCAGTATTTT	TRBV5-1	TRBJ2-3	-	-
CANFRRQGAKNRTNYGYTF	TGTGCCAACTTCCGGCGACAGGGGGCGAAGAATCGCACTAACTATGGCTACACCTTC	TRBV2	TRBJ1-2	-	TRBD1
CASSTGTMNTEAFF	TGTGCCAGCAGTACCGGGACAATGAACACTGAAGCTTTCTTT	TRBV2	TRBJ1-1	once	-